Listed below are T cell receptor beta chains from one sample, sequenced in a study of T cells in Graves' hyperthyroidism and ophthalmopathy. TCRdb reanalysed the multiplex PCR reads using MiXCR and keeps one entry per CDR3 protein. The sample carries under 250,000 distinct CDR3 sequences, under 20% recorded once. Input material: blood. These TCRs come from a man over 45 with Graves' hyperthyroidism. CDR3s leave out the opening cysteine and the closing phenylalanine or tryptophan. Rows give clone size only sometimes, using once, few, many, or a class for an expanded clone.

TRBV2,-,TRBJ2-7,ASSDPLVAGISYEQY
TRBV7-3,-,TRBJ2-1,ASSRGSYTYNEQF
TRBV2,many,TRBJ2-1,ASSVPGSSYNEQF
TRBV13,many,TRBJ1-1,ASSTAIEQGSSEAF
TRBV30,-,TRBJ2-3,AWTIGATSTDTQY
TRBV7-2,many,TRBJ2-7,ASSLEFGGEQY
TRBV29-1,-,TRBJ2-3,SVKQGSSDTQC
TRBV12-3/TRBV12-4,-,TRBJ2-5,ASTPVAGGGTQY
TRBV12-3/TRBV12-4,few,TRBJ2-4,ASSFPGASKNIQY
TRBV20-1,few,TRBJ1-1,SARDPRADTEAF
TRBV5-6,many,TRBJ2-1,ASSWTSGSDEQF
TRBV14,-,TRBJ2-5,ASSPGVYDETQY
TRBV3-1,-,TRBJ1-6,ASSPKDRVTFSPLH
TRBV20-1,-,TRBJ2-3,SARRAGVDTQY
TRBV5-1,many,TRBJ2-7,ASSWQGAREDEQY
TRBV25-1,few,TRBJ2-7,ASSRTGGNYEQY
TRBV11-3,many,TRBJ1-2,ASSWTGGSYGYT
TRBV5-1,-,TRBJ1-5,ASSLQGESNQPQH
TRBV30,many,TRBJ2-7,AWSSTGLYEQY
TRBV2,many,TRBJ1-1,ASRDQLNTEAF
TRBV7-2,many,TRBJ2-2,ASSFRTSGIITGELF
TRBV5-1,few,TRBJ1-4,ASSGSTGSVEKLF
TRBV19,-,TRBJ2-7,ASSIARTYEQY
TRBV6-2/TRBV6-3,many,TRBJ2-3,ASSYSTSADTQY
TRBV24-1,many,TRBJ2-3,ATSDSTSGSYPDTQY
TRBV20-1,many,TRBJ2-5,SALLTGLVQETQY
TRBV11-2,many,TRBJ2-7,ASSLMGPQGGGVEQY
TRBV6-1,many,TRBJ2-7,ASSERGTGVEQY
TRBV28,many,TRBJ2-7,ASSLLAGQNQNEQY
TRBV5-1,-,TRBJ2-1,ASSLASGSYNEQF
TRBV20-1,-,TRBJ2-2,SARKRQGSNTGELF
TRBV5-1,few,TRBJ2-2,ASSLRLAGGSGELF
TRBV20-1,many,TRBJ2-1,SARDHFGYNEQF
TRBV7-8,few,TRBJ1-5,ASSLAVGVGDQPQH
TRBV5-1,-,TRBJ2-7,ASSQPTSGRPYEQY
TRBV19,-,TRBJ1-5,ASSIQPRGNQPQH
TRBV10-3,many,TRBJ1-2,AISESNKVGYT
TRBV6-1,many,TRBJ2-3,ASSELAGGPGDTQY
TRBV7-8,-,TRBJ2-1,ASSLEAASSYNEQF
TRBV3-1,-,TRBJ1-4,ASSRAGNEKLF
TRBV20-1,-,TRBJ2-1,SAKLAGGGGQF
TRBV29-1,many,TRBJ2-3,SVAKRELGTDTQY
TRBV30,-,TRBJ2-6,AWSVLRGSGANVLT
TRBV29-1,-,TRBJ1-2,GVDLTGVNYGYT
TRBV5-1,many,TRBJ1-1,ASSRSGTANTEAF
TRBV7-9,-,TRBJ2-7,ASSPPSGRSYEQY
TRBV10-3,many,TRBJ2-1,AISAGSYNEQF
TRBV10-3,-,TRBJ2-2,AISEWLAGNTGELF
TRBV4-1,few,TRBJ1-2,ASSGSGSGCT
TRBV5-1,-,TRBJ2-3,ASSLEQGWADTQY
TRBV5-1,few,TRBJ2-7,ASSYDPGQGSYEQY
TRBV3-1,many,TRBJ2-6,ASSQRGHVANVLT
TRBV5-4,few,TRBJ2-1,ASSEAADSYNEQF
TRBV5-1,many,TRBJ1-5,ASSPGTGDQPQH
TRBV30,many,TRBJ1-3,AWSYTSGNTIY